The rows below give T cell receptor beta chains drawn from one sample of a study of CD8 T cells in Susac syndrome. TCRdb recomputed calls from the immunoSEQ multiplex PCR reads with MiXCR, one row per CDR3 protein. The sample carries under 200,000 distinct CDR3 sequences, around 94% recorded once. The sequenced sample was CD4+ T cells from PBMCs. The source of these receptors is a human donor in good health. Each CDR3 is given with its conserved first and last residue. The D gene is left open where the match is weak. Clone size is given for some rows only: seen once, a few or many times, or a class if the clone is expanded.

v_call,cdr3_length,d_call,clone_size,j_call,cdr3_aa,cdr3_nt
TRBV5-1,14,.,.,TRBJ2-7,CASSLTGNRYEQYF,TGCGCCAGCAGCTTGACGGGGAATCGGTACGAGCAGTACTTC
TRBV30,14,TRBD1,.,TRBJ1-1,CAWTEGQPNTEAFF,TGTGCCTGGACGGAGGGACAGCCGAACACTGAAGCTTTCTTT
TRBV20-1,13,TRBD1,.,TRBJ1-6,CSAGSTGTSPLHF,TGCAGTGCTGGATCGACAGGGACCTCACCCCTCCACTTT
TRBV12-3/TRBV12-4,14,.,.,TRBJ2-1,CASNPGTATGEQFF,TGTGCCAGCAATCCCGGGACCGCTACTGGTGAGCAGTTCTTC
TRBV19,14,.,once,TRBJ2-2,CASSIEGNTGELFF,TGTGCCAGTAGTATCGAAGGCAACACCGGGGAGCTGTTTTTT
TRBV9,16,.,.,TRBJ2-5,CASSVFSRGRQETQYF,TGTGCCAGCAGCGTATTCTCACGGGGACGCCAAGAGACCCAGTACTTC
TRBV20-1,12,TRBD1,.,TRBJ2-3,CSARQGLDTQYF,TGCAGTGCCAGACAGGGTCTAGATACGCAGTATTTT
TRBV5-1,16,TRBD2,.,TRBJ2-1,CASSRTSGGRPNEQFF,TGCGCCAGCAGTCGGACTAGCGGGGGGCGCCCTAATGAGCAGTTCTTC
TRBV4-3,18,.,.,TRBJ2-7,CASSERQPHNPPFYEQYF,TGCGCCAGCAGCGAAAGACAGCCCCACAATCCCCCATTCTACGAGCAGTACTTC
TRBV15,14,.,.,TRBJ2-7,CATSRARDSYEQYF,TGTGCCACCAGCAGGGCGCGGGACTCCTACGAGCAGTACTTC
TRBV29-1,14,.,once,TRBJ1-1,CSVDRTTENTEAFF,TGCAGCGTTGACCGCACGACAGAAAACACTGAAGCTTTCTTT
TRBV18,13,TRBD2,.,TRBJ2-5,CASSRTSDETQYF,TGTGCCAGCTCACGGACTAGCGATGAGACCCAGTACTTC
TRBV9,14,.,.,TRBJ2-3,CASSVRQDTDTQYF,TGTGCCAGCAGCGTACGACAGGACACAGATACGCAGTATTTT
TRBV12-3/TRBV12-4,15,TRBD1,.,TRBJ1-2,CASSRRTGGRDGYTF,TGTGCCAGCAGTCGCAGGACAGGGGGTAGAGATGGCTACACCTTC
TRBV6-6,13,.,.,TRBJ2-7,CASSYELAYEQYF,TGTGCCAGCAGTTACGAGTTAGCGTACGAGCAGTACTTC
TRBV29-1,14,.,few,TRBJ1-2,CSFYETNSNYGYTF,TGCAGCTTTTACGAGACCAACTCTAACTATGGCTACACCTTC
TRBV29-1,13,.,.,TRBJ2-5,CSVGGLGQETQYF,TGCAGCGTTGGGGGATTGGGACAAGAGACCCAGTACTTC
TRBV6-5,13,.,.,TRBJ2-7,CASSNALGAGQYF,TGTGCCAGCAGTAACGCCTTAGGGGCTGGGCAGTACTTC
TRBV7-9,15,TRBD2,.,TRBJ2-5,CASSSRLAPRETQYF,TGTGCCAGCAGCTCGAGACTAGCGCCGAGAGAGACCCAGTACTTC
TRBV20-1,11,TRBD2,.,TRBJ2-1,CSARWGGEQFF,TGCAGTGCTAGGTGGGGAGGGGAGCAGTTCTTC
TRBV2,13,.,.,TRBJ2-1,CASSEMGGGEQFF,TGTGCCAGCAGTGAAATGGGGGGTGGTGAGCAGTTCTTC
TRBV6-2/TRBV6-3,14,TRBD2,.,TRBJ2-1,CASRPSGGVNEQFF,TGTGCCAGCAGACCAAGCGGGGGGGTCAATGAGCAGTTCTTC
TRBV9,14,.,.,TRBJ1-1,CASSPQTRNTEAFF,TGTGCCAGCAGCCCCCAGACCAGGAACACTGAAGCTTTCTTT